The 6 T cell receptor beta chains presented below share a single source sample, sequenced in a study of regulatory T cells in long-lasting Graves disease. The TCR beta library used iRepertoire HTBI primers with Arm-PCR amplification of CDR3. TCRdb re-called the multiplex PCR reads through MiXCR, storing one row per CDR3 protein. This sample has roughly 450,000 distinct CDR3 sequences, with roughly a quarter found just once. Documented time point: persistent/refractory GD, antithyroid drugs over 5 years with positive TRAb. PBMC-extracted RNA yielded the TCR library. The sample was peripheral blood mononuclear cells (PBMCs), taken when the disease was refractory, from a patient treated with antithyroid drugs. The receptors stem from a female donor with Graves disease.

This clonotype was recorded a few times. This chain links TRBV20-1 with TRBJ1-1, with 7 bases identical to TRBD1. The CDR3 runs to 15 residues. J lost 2 bases, V lost 2 bases, and 8 bases had no gene match. Per the germline V gene, CDR1 is DFQATT and CDR2 is SNEGSKA (reference sequence). In nucleotides, the CDR3 is TGCAGTGCTAGATTCCAGACAGGGATCAACACTGAAGCTTTCTTT. Its protein is CSARFQTGINTEAFF.

This clonotype was observed a handful of times. The genes are TRBV25-1 and TRBJ1-1; D is possibly TRBD1 (5 bases). The CDR3 is made up of 11 amino acids. Germline lookup yields CDR1 MGHDK and CDR2 SYGVNS. V lost 7 bases to trimming and J lost 7 bases, with 10 bases between them. The CDR3 nucleotides are TGTGCCAGCAAAGGTGGGGGTGAAGCTTTCTTT. Its translation is CASKGGGEAFF. Full variable domain (outside the CDR3, taken from reference TRBV25-1 and TRBJ1-1): EADIYQTPRYLVIGTGKKITLECSQTMGHDKMYWYQQDPGMELHLIHYSYGVNSTEKGDLSSESTVSRIRTEHFPLTLESARPSHTSQYLCASKGGGEAFFGQGTRLTVV.

This clonotype turned up a few times. This chain connects TRBV6-1 to TRBJ2-2; 11 bases are shared with TRBD1. Per germline, CDR1 MNHNS and CDR2 SASEGT. V lost 6 bases and J lost 7; bases outside the gene matches: 7. This CDR3 spans 15 amino acids. The CDR3 sequence: CASRPDRGHGGELFF. The CDR3, as DNA: TGTGCCAGCAGACCGGACAGGGGGCATGGCGGGGAGCTGTTTTTT.

Worth noting for this clonotype: The CDR3 does not close with the conserved phenylalanine or tryptophan, likely indicating a read error. In nucleotides, the CDR3 is TGCAGTGCTAACGGACGGAGGAGCTATGGCTACACCCTC. The encoded protein is CSANGRRSYGYTL. The rearrangement uses TRBV20-1 and TRBJ1-2; D gene ambiguous. V was pared by 4 bases and J by 4 bases, with 13 bases between. The CDR3 is 13 residues long. The germline CDR1 and CDR2 sequences are DFQATT and SNEGSKA (reference sequence).

This clonotype was seen ten or more times. This rearrangement joins TRBV28 to TRBJ1-1, with D hard to call. Trimming shortened V by 5 bases and J by 3 bases, and 13 bases separated the two germline ends. Per the germline V gene, CDR1 is MDHEN and CDR2 is SYDVKM. This CDR3 spans 14 amino acids. The CDR3 loop is CASSTSGPHTEAFF. CDR3 bases: TGTGCCAGCAGTACATCCGGGCCCCACACTGAAGCTTTCTTT.

This clonotype was counted at least ten times. This rearrangement joins TRBV12-3 or TRBV12-4 to TRBJ2-4; D may be TRBD1 (5 bases). CDR3 length: 14 residues. V lost 3 bases to trimming and J lost 2 bases, with 8 bases between them. The CDR3 sequence: CASSFRASKNIQYF. CDR3 bases: TGTGCCAGCAGTTTCAGGGCGTCCAAAAACATTCAGTACTTC.